These 12 T cell receptor beta chains share one sample of origin, sequenced in a study of blood T cell repertoires in COVID-19. The table came from immunoSEQ multiplex PCR; TCRdb's copy has only in-frame clones and leaves some out. The table lists some 170,000 clones, approximately 95% of them singletons, with 1.5% to 2.5% in the top ten. The sample consisted of peripheral blood. All receptors derive from a woman in her sixties with COVID-19, enrolled during active disease.

The chain combines TRBV13 with TRBJ1-1, with TRBD1 matching 8 bases. The trim removed 1 base at V and 4 bases at J, leaving 8 bases unmatched. CDR3 length: 16 amino acids. Germline loops: CDR1 PRHDT, CDR2 FYEKMQ (reference sequence). CDR3 amino acids: CASSLVLTGGGTEAFF. CDR3 bases: TGTGCCAGCAGCTTAGTACTTACAGGGGGGGGCACTGAAGCTTTCTTT. The full variable domain, completed using reference TRBV13 and TRBJ1-1, is AAGVIQSPRHLIKEKRETATLKCYPIPRHDTVYWYQQGPGQDPQFLISFYEKMQSDKGSIPDRFSAQQFSDYHSELNMSSLELGDSALYFCASSLVLTGGGTEAFFGQGTRLTVV.

The V gene is TRBV5-1, the J gene TRBJ1-6, with TRBD1 identical over 7 bases. Germline lookup yields CDR1 SGHRS and CDR2 YFSETQ. The J segment lost 11 bases and the V segment lost 0 bases, leaving 8 bases of the junction unmatched. The CDR3 length is 15 residues. For the CDR3, the DNA is TGCGCCAGCAGCTTGGGACAGGGTATGTTGGCACCCCTCCACTTT. Protein sequence: CASSLGQGMLAPLHF. The whole variable domain, filled in from reference TRBV5-1 and TRBJ1-6, reads KAGVTQTPRYLIKTRGQQVTLSCSPISGHRSVSWYQQTPGQGLQFLFEYFSETQRNKGNFPGRFSGRQFSNSRSEMNVSTLELGDSALYLCASSLGQGMLAPLHFGNGTRLTVT.

The J gene is TRBJ2-7, the V gene TRBV27; D is perhaps TRBD2 (6 bases). Trimming took off 3 bases at V and 1 base at J, with 10 bases between the two ends. Looked up from germline, CDR1 is MNHEY and CDR2 is SMNVEV (reference sequence). The CDR3 has 14 residues. For the CDR3, the DNA is TGTGCCAGCAGTTTGAGAGGGACTTCCTACGAGCAGTACTTC. This codes for CASSLRGTSYEQYF.

The gene calls are TRBV7-9 and TRBJ2-7, with D maybe TRBD2 (6 bases). Trimming cost V 1 base and J 5 bases, with 18 bases left between them. Germline loops: CDR1 SEHNR, CDR2 FQNEAQ (reference sequence). The CDR3 sequence is 16 residues long. The CDR3 is CASSLGAGGRRHEQYF. CDR3 nucleotide sequence: TGTGCCAGCAGCTTAGGGGCTGGGGGGAGGAGGCACGAGCAGTACTTC.

This sequence joins TRBV29-1 and TRBJ2-7; 10 bases align to TRBD1. The length of the CDR3 is 12 residues. In germline, CDR1 is SQVTM, CDR2 ANQGSEA. Trimming removed 6 bases from V and 6 bases from J; junction bases left unmatched: 5. In DNA form, the CDR3 reads TGCAGCGTCGACAGGGGGCTCAGCGAGCAGTACTTC. Its protein is CSVDRGLSEQYF.

The chain employs TRBV7-9 and TRBJ2-2, with D hard to call. Trimming took off 5 bases at V and 4 bases at J, with 8 bases between the two ends. The germline gives CDR1 SEHNR, CDR2 FQNEAQ (reference sequence). The CDR3 runs to 13 residues. The CDR3: CASSPVPTGELFF. The CDR3 coding sequence is TGTGCCAGCAGCCCCGTCCCCACCGGGGAGCTGTTTTTT.

J is TRBJ2-7 and V is TRBV19; D gene unclear. Germline lookup yields CDR1 LNHDA and CDR2 SQIVND (reference sequence). V was cut by 1 base and J by 5 bases, with 6 bases left in between. The CDR3 length is 12 residues. The CDR3 loop reads CASSIGRDEQYF. As DNA, the CDR3 is TGTGCCAGTAGTATAGGCCGCGACGAGCAGTACTTC.

The gene calls are TRBV9 and TRBJ2-7; D gene ambiguous. V was trimmed by 1 base and J by 2 bases, leaving 13 bases between them. CDR1 and CDR2 from the germline V gene are SGDLS and YYNGEE. This CDR3 has 15 amino acids. The CDR3 DNA is TGTGCCAGCAGCGTATCTTCAGGCCAGACCTACGAGCAGTACTTC. Protein: CASSVSSGQTYEQYF.

This chain links TRBV5-1 with TRBJ2-2, with D uncertain. CDR1 SGHRS and CDR2 YFSETQ come from the germline V gene. The V and J ends lost 1 base and 2 bases respectively, with 12 bases between them. The CDR3 is 16 amino acids. The CDR3 here is CASSLRSGINTGELFF. For the CDR3, the DNA is TGCGCCAGCAGCTTGAGGTCAGGAATCAACACCGGGGAGCTGTTTTTT.

The chain recombines TRBV9 with TRBJ2-7, with D perhaps TRBD1 (5 bases). CDR3 length: 13 residues. Trimming pared 0 bases from V and 9 bases from J, leaving 13 bases between. Germline CDR1 SGDLS, CDR2 YYNGEE. The CDR3 nucleotides read TGTGCCAGCAGCGTAGGGTCCGAAGACAGGCAGTACTTC. The encoded protein is CASSVGSEDRQYF.

As for this clone: The same CDR3 arises from other DNA sequences in this sample as well. The chain recombines TRBV5-5 with TRBJ1-2; no clear D. The CDR3 has 13 residues. V was cut by 0 bases and J by 1 base, with 4 bases left in between. CDR1 is SGHKS, CDR2 YYEKEE, per germline (reference sequence). The CDR3 spells CASSLDGNYGYTF. The CDR3 nucleotides are TGTGCCAGCAGCTTGGACGGTAACTATGGCTACACCTTC.

The chain uses TRBV6-5 and TRBJ1-2; TRBD1 matches at 8 bases. V shed 6 bases and J 4 bases; nucleotides not matched to a gene: 7. Germline V gives CDR1 MNHEY, CDR2 SVGAGI. This CDR3 spans 14 amino acids. This CDR3 is CASRRGQGRYGYTF. The CDR3 bases are TGTGCCAGCAGACGAGGACAGGGACGCTATGGCTACACCTTC.